Presented here are 4 T cell receptor beta chains from one specimen sequenced in a study of T cells in women clearing cervical HPV infection. Measured with immunoSEQ multiplex PCR; TCRdb has only the in-frame clones, and not every one. The sample features roughly 28,000 clones, with 2.8% in its top ten. Sequenced input: blood buffy coat. These receptors originate from a woman aged 18-69 years with a cervical HPV16 infection that either progressed to CIN3+ or cleared (not recorded which).

With regard to this clone: Coverage ceases 3 residues before the CDR3 finishes, and the germline J gene fills in the end. The chain employs TRBV7-8 and TRBJ2-7; 8 bases are a match to TRBD1. The CDR3 contains 15 residues. CDR1 and CDR2 from the germline V gene are SGHVS and FQNEAQ. V was clipped by 2 bases and J by 1 base; unmatched bases: 4. CDR3 DNA, as far as it was read: TGTGCCAGCAGCTTAATCGGGACAGGTTCCTACGAG. This gives the protein CASSLIGTGSYE. The full CDR3 protein reads CASSLIGTGSYEQYF.

A remark on this clone: Read sequence stops 3 residues before the CDR3 end, and the germline J gene provides the missing end. This chain connects TRBV2 to TRBJ1-3, with D unresolved. The CDR3 contains 11 residues. The V end lost 8 bases, the J end lost 6 bases, and 8 bases lay between the germline ends. CDR1 is SNHLY and CDR2 is FYNNEI in the germline V gene. The covered CDR3 bases are TGTGCCAGCCTGCGGCAAAACACC. Translated, it gives CASLRQNT. The full CDR3 reads CASLRQNTIYF.

For this clone: The sequence runs out 3 residues before the end of the CDR3; the remainder is reconstructed from the germline J gene. The chain carries TRBV5-1 and TRBJ2-2, with 7 bases identical to TRBD1. Germline CDR1 is SGHRS and CDR2 is YFSETQ. V gave up 10 bases and J gave up 7 bases; unmatched junction bases: 13. The CDR3 runs 14 residues. CDR3 residues: CASSDRVGVGELFF. Partial CDR3 DNA: TGCGCCTCCAGCGACAGGGTAGGGGTCGGGGAG.

On this clone: The read gets to within 3 residues of the CDR3 end, and the germline J gene fills in the rest. V usage is TRBV7-6 and J usage is TRBJ1-2, with D possibly matching TRBD1 (6 bases). The CDR3 is made up of 16 amino acids. From germline, CDR1 is SGHVS and CDR2 FNYEAQ. This CDR3 reads CASSKPSGGGSDTYTF. CDR3 DNA (partial): TGTGCCAGCAGCAAACCTAGCGGAGGGGGGTCAGATACC.